This TCR beta chain emerged from a study of T cell repertoires in cytomegalovirus infection. Study summary: Peptides in the study included HLA-C-restricted and HLA-B-restricted CMV epitopes.

Using its own MiXCR run on the reads, TCRdb lists one record per CDR3 protein. Here the sample spans some 920,000 distinct CDR3 sequences, about 33% being singletons. Broader study findings: What dominated the ex vivo response were HLA-C-restricted CMV-specific TCR beta clonotypes. Carriers of CMV plus the relevant HLA were identified by cumulative public TCR beta family frequency.

The trim removed 1 base at V and 0 bases at J, leaving 5 bases unmatched. Looked up from germline, CDR1 is MNHEY and CDR2 is SVGEGT. The CDR3 extends over 16 amino acids. Only a few counts were recorded for this clonotype. Its antigen is unidentified. The gene calls are TRBV6-2 or TRBV6-3 and TRBJ1-2, with 7 nucleotides matching TRBD1. The receptor was isolated from a human donor in good health (CMV status not recorded). Some clones in this sample may be carry-over from other donors' samples. Sequences were derived from cultured CD8+ T cells from PBMCs, sampled from culture after CMV antigen stimulation. The CDR3 bases are TGTGCCAGCAGTTACTACAGGGGAAGGACTAACTATGGCTACACCTTC. As protein: CASSYYRGRTNYGYTF.